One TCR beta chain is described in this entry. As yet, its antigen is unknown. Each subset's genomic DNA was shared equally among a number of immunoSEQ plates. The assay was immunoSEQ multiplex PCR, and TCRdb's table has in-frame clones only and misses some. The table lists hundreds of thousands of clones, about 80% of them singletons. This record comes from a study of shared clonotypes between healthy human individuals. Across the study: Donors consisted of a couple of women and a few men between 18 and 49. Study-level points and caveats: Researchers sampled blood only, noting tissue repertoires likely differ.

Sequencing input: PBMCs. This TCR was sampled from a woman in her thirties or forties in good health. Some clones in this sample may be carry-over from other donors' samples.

CDR3 DNA: TGCGCCAGCAGCCAAGGAAACAATCAGCCCCAGCATTTT. Encoded protein: CASSQGNNQPQHF. The chain combines TRBV4-3 with TRBJ1-5; D unresolved. CDR3 length equals 13 residues. The V gene's germline CDR1 is LGHNA and CDR2 YSLEER. Trimming pared 1 base from V and 3 bases from J, leaving 4 bases between.